These T cell receptor beta chains were read from a single sample in a study of PD-1 and CTLA-4 blockade in melanoma. Assay: immunoSEQ multiplex PCR; the TCRdb copy retains only in-frame clones and omits some. The table includes around 16,000 clones, 70% detected once. The source was CD8+ T cells from peripheral blood, collected from a patient given anti-PD-1 treatment. Receptors were obtained from a human donor with melanoma. Both conserved end residues are part of each CDR3. Each record gives: clone size, D gene, J gene, V gene, CDR3 protein, CDR3 DNA. The D gene is left open where the match is weak. Size is stated for part of the rows, as once, few or many counts, or as a class when the clone is expanded.

abundance: once
d_gene: TRBD1
j_gene: TRBJ1-2
v_gene: TRBV27
CDR3aa: CASSSSLYRDRIYGYTF
CDR3nt: TGTGCCAGCAGTTCCTCACTGTACCGGGACAGAATATATGGCTACACCTTC

abundance: .
d_gene: .
j_gene: TRBJ2-5
v_gene: TRBV5-1
CDR3aa: CASSFLVTKETQYF
CDR3nt: TGCGCCAGCAGCTTCTTGGTGACGAAGGAGACCCAGTACTTC

abundance: .
d_gene: TRBD1
j_gene: TRBJ1-1
v_gene: TRBV11-2
CDR3aa: CASSRQGFMNTEAFF
CDR3nt: TGTGCCAGCAGCCGACAGGGATTTATGAACACTGAAGCTTTCTTT

abundance: .
d_gene: TRBD1
j_gene: TRBJ2-5
v_gene: TRBV5-6
CDR3aa: CASSWGTGKETQYF
CDR3nt: TGTGCCAGCTCGTGGGGGACAGGGAAAGAGACCCAGTACTTC

abundance: .
d_gene: .
j_gene: TRBJ1-1
v_gene: TRBV7-9
CDR3aa: CASSLALGHTEAFF
CDR3nt: TGTGCCAGCAGCTTAGCGCTGGGCCACACTGAAGCTTTCTTT

abundance: .
d_gene: .
j_gene: TRBJ1-1
v_gene: TRBV19
CDR3aa: CASSISPQAGLYTEAFF
CDR3nt: TGTGCCAGTAGTATATCCCCCCAGGCAGGGCTGTACACTGAAGCTTTCTTT

abundance: few
d_gene: .
j_gene: TRBJ1-6
v_gene: TRBV4-1
CDR3aa: CASSQALARYNSPLHF
CDR3nt: TGCGCCAGCAGCCAAGCCCTTGCCCGCTATAATTCACCCCTCCACTTT

abundance: .
d_gene: .
j_gene: TRBJ2-1
v_gene: TRBV27
CDR3aa: CASSLSGRSSYNEQFF
CDR3nt: TGTGCCAGCAGTTTATCGGGCAGGAGCTCCTACAATGAGCAGTTCTTC

abundance: .
d_gene: .
j_gene: TRBJ2-7
v_gene: TRBV4-1
CDR3aa: CASSQSRGLSYEQYF
CDR3nt: TGCGCCAGCAGCCAATCGAGGGGTCTCTCCTACGAGCAGTACTTC

abundance: .
d_gene: .
j_gene: TRBJ2-6
v_gene: TRBV6-2/TRBV6-3
CDR3aa: CASSYESYGSGANVLTF
CDR3nt: TGTGCCAGCAGTTACGAGTCGTACGGCTCTGGGGCCAACGTCCTGACTTTC

abundance: .
d_gene: .
j_gene: TRBJ1-2
v_gene: TRBV11-2
CDR3aa: CASSPGNYGYTF
CDR3nt: TGTGCCAGCAGCCCAGGGAACTATGGCTACACCTTC

abundance: .
d_gene: TRBD1
j_gene: TRBJ2-2
v_gene: TRBV10-3
CDR3aa: CALGDSNTGELFF
CDR3nt: TGTGCCCTCGGGGACAGCAACACCGGGGAGCTGTTTTTT

abundance: .
d_gene: .
j_gene: TRBJ2-7
v_gene: TRBV7-9
CDR3aa: CASSSVHGPPGEQYF
CDR3nt: TGTGCCAGCAGCAGCGTTCACGGACCCCCGGGCGAGCAGTACTTC

abundance: .
d_gene: .
j_gene: TRBJ1-1
v_gene: TRBV6-2/TRBV6-3
CDR3aa: CASSYRREMNTEAFF
CDR3nt: TGTGCCAGCAGTTATCGTAGGGAGATGAACACTGAAGCTTTCTTT

abundance: .
d_gene: TRBD1
j_gene: TRBJ2-7
v_gene: TRBV4-1
CDR3aa: CASTPPGQGHEQYF
CDR3nt: TGCGCCAGCACCCCCCCGGGACAGGGCCACGAGCAGTACTTC

abundance: once
d_gene: .
j_gene: TRBJ2-1
v_gene: TRBV27
CDR3aa: CASSLEYRVEGEQFF
CDR3nt: TGTGCCAGCAGTTTAGAGTACAGGGTTGAAGGTGAGCAGTTCTTC

abundance: .
d_gene: .
j_gene: TRBJ1-5
v_gene: TRBV12-5
CDR3aa: CASGPTQDQPQHF
CDR3nt: TGTGCTAGTGGTCCCACACAGGATCAGCCCCAGCATTTT

abundance: .
d_gene: .
j_gene: TRBJ2-7
v_gene: TRBV29-1
CDR3aa: CSVEVGDRPYEQYF
CDR3nt: TGCAGCGTTGAAGTGGGCGACAGACCCTACGAGCAGTACTTC

abundance: .
d_gene: .
j_gene: TRBJ1-6
v_gene: TRBV27
CDR3aa: CASSLEAKSSYNSPLHF
CDR3nt: TGTGCCAGCAGTTTAGAGGCTAAAAGCTCCTATAATTCACCCCTCCACTTT

abundance: few
d_gene: TRBD1
j_gene: TRBJ1-1
v_gene: TRBV28
CDR3aa: CASSLGQGINTEAFF
CDR3nt: TGTGCCAGCAGTTTGGGACAGGGAATCAACACTGAAGCTTTCTTT

abundance: few
d_gene: TRBD2
j_gene: TRBJ2-4
v_gene: TRBV30
CDR3aa: CAWTSSGRSENIQYF
CDR3nt: TGTGCCTGGACCTCTAGCGGGAGGTCGGAAAACATTCAGTACTTC

abundance: .
d_gene: .
j_gene: TRBJ2-1
v_gene: TRBV5-6
CDR3aa: CASSPIVGGNEQFF
CDR3nt: TGTGCCAGCAGCCCTATTGTCGGCGGGAATGAGCAGTTCTTC

abundance: .
d_gene: TRBD1
j_gene: TRBJ2-7
v_gene: TRBV11-3
CDR3aa: CASSSPGTGREQYF
CDR3nt: TGTGCCAGCAGCTCCCCTGGGACAGGGAGGGAGCAGTACTTC

abundance: .
d_gene: TRBD1
j_gene: TRBJ1-2
v_gene: TRBV7-9
CDR3aa: CASSDHQGADGYTF
CDR3nt: TGTGCCAGCAGCGATCACCAGGGGGCGGATGGCTACACCTTC

abundance: few
d_gene: TRBD1
j_gene: TRBJ2-7
v_gene: TRBV30
CDR3aa: CAWSARGTGNYEQYF
CDR3nt: TGTGCCTGGAGTGCCCGGGGGACAGGAAACTACGAGCAGTACTTC

abundance: .
d_gene: .
j_gene: TRBJ2-1
v_gene: TRBV7-9
CDR3aa: CASSEAKSFYNEQFF
CDR3nt: TGTGCCAGCAGCGAAGCCAAGAGTTTCTACAATGAGCAGTTCTTC

abundance: few
d_gene: .
j_gene: TRBJ1-1
v_gene: TRBV7-9
CDR3aa: CASSLLRTNTEAFF
CDR3nt: TGTGCCAGCAGCTTACTCCGGACGAACACTGAAGCTTTCTTT

abundance: .
d_gene: .
j_gene: TRBJ1-4
v_gene: TRBV13
CDR3aa: CASSSGGNEKLFF
CDR3nt: TGTGCCAGCAGCTCAGGCGGAAATGAAAAACTGTTTTTT

abundance: .
d_gene: .
j_gene: TRBJ1-5
v_gene: TRBV4-2
CDR3aa: CASSQDLKGDSNQPQHF
CDR3nt: TGTGCCAGCAGCCAAGATCTTAAAGGGGACAGCAATCAGCCCCAGCATTTT

abundance: .
d_gene: TRBD1
j_gene: TRBJ1-2
v_gene: TRBV6-5
CDR3aa: CATTGQAFYGYTF
CDR3nt: TGTGCCACTACGGGACAGGCATTCTATGGCTACACCTTC

abundance: .
d_gene: TRBD1
j_gene: TRBJ1-1
v_gene: TRBV6-5
CDR3aa: CASRQLRDRDTEAFF
CDR3nt: TGTGCCAGCAGACAACTTCGGGACAGGGACACTGAAGCTTTCTTT

abundance: .
d_gene: .
j_gene: TRBJ1-5
v_gene: TRBV2
CDR3aa: CASSTRQVYQPQHF
CDR3nt: TGTGCCAGCAGTACTAGACAGGTCTATCAGCCCCAGCATTTT

abundance: .
d_gene: TRBD2
j_gene: TRBJ2-1
v_gene: TRBV11-3
CDR3aa: CASSLDNVAGDYNEQFF
CDR3nt: TGTGCCAGCAGCTTAGATAACGTAGCGGGAGACTACAATGAGCAGTTCTTC

abundance: .
d_gene: .
j_gene: TRBJ2-3
v_gene: TRBV4-1
CDR3aa: CASSPFGGGRSSDTQYF
CDR3nt: TGCGCCAGCAGCCCATTTGGGGGGGGGCGCAGCTCAGATACGCAGTATTTT

abundance: .
d_gene: .
j_gene: TRBJ2-7
v_gene: TRBV5-5
CDR3aa: CASSLGAETYEQYF
CDR3nt: TGTGCCAGCAGCTTGGGGGCAGAGACTTACGAGCAGTACTTC

abundance: .
d_gene: .
j_gene: TRBJ2-1
v_gene: TRBV7-9
CDR3aa: CASSPASGGSSYNEQFF
CDR3nt: TGTGCCAGCAGCCCAGCATCGGGTGGAAGCTCCTACAATGAGCAGTTCTTC

abundance: .
d_gene: .
j_gene: TRBJ2-4
v_gene: TRBV4-1
CDR3aa: CASSQDAPNIQYF
CDR3nt: TGCGCCAGCAGCCAAGATGCCCCCAACATTCAGTACTTC

abundance: once
d_gene: .
j_gene: TRBJ1-2
v_gene: TRBV6-5
CDR3aa: CASRTGTGKGYTF
CDR3nt: TGTGCCAGCAGGACCGGGACGGGGAAAGGCTACACCTTC

abundance: .
d_gene: .
j_gene: TRBJ1-2
v_gene: TRBV6-5
CDR3aa: CASSYTPGTNYGYTF
CDR3nt: TGTGCCAGCAGTTACACTCCCGGAACTAACTATGGCTACACCTTC

abundance: few
d_gene: .
j_gene: TRBJ1-4
v_gene: TRBV15
CDR3aa: CATSRTRGATNEKLFF
CDR3nt: TGTGCCACCAGCCGTACTAGGGGCGCAACTAATGAAAAACTGTTTTTT

abundance: .
d_gene: .
j_gene: TRBJ1-5
v_gene: TRBV7-9
CDR3aa: CASSSSGSGSNQPQHF
CDR3nt: TGTGCCAGCAGCAGCAGTGGTTCAGGGAGCAATCAGCCCCAGCATTTT

abundance: .
d_gene: TRBD1
j_gene: TRBJ1-2
v_gene: TRBV11-1
CDR3aa: CASSLAPRDRGREGYTF
CDR3nt: TGTGCCAGCAGCTTAGCCCCCCGGGACAGGGGGCGCGAAGGCTACACCTTC

abundance: .
d_gene: .
j_gene: TRBJ1-1
v_gene: TRBV11-3
CDR3aa: CACGAGEAFF
CDR3nt: TGTGCCTGTGGGGCCGGTGAAGCTTTCTTT

abundance: .
d_gene: TRBD1
j_gene: TRBJ2-7
v_gene: TRBV30
CDR3aa: CAWSMATGAYEQYF
CDR3nt: TGTGCCTGGAGTATGGCAACAGGGGCCTACGAGCAGTACTTC

abundance: .
d_gene: .
j_gene: TRBJ2-2
v_gene: TRBV15
CDR3aa: CATARSRLLSSTGELFF
CDR3nt: TGTGCCACGGCGCGTAGTCGCCTCCTATCATCCACCGGGGAGCTGTTTTTT

abundance: .
d_gene: .
j_gene: TRBJ1-1
v_gene: TRBV7-8
CDR3aa: CASSLRAEAFF
CDR3nt: TGTGCCAGCAGCTTACGGGCTGAAGCTTTCTTT

abundance: .
d_gene: .
j_gene: TRBJ2-7
v_gene: TRBV27
CDR3aa: CASSAGTSASYEQYF
CDR3nt: TGTGCCAGCAGTGCTGGGACATCCGCGTCCTACGAGCAGTACTTC

abundance: .
d_gene: TRBD2
j_gene: TRBJ2-1
v_gene: TRBV6-5
CDR3aa: CASSSIAGSSYNEQFF
CDR3nt: TGTGCCAGCAGTTCGATAGCGGGAAGCTCCTACAATGAGCAGTTCTTC

abundance: .
d_gene: TRBD1
j_gene: TRBJ2-1
v_gene: TRBV3-1/TRBV3-2
CDR3aa: CASSTYSGTGVHEQFF
CDR3nt: TGTGCCAGCAGCACCTACTCCGGGACAGGGGTTCATGAGCAGTTCTTC

abundance: .
d_gene: .
j_gene: TRBJ2-3
v_gene: TRBV5-5
CDR3aa: CASSLGPGLQHTDTQYF
CDR3nt: TGTGCCAGCAGCCTCGGGCCAGGTTTGCAACACACAGATACGCAGTATTTT

abundance: .
d_gene: .
j_gene: TRBJ1-1
v_gene: TRBV29-1
CDR3aa: CSVESGWNTEAFF
CDR3nt: TGCAGCGTTGAGTCAGGTTGGAACACTGAAGCTTTCTTT

abundance: few
d_gene: .
j_gene: TRBJ1-1
v_gene: TRBV10-3
CDR3aa: CAIKENTEAFF
CDR3nt: TGTGCCATCAAGGAGAACACTGAAGCTTTCTTT

abundance: .
d_gene: TRBD1
j_gene: TRBJ2-1
v_gene: TRBV5-1
CDR3aa: CASSFGTGDNEQFF
CDR3nt: TGCGCCAGCAGCTTCGGGACAGGGGACAATGAGCAGTTCTTC

abundance: few
d_gene: TRBD1
j_gene: TRBJ1-5
v_gene: TRBV6-5
CDR3aa: CASSPTGGANQPQHF
CDR3nt: TGTGCCAGCAGCCCGACAGGGGGCGCGAATCAGCCCCAGCATTTT

abundance: .
d_gene: TRBD1
j_gene: TRBJ2-5
v_gene: TRBV10-2
CDR3aa: CASTRNRGAYQETQYF
CDR3nt: TGCGCCAGCACCCGAAACAGGGGGGCCTACCAAGAGACCCAGTACTTC

abundance: medium-sized
d_gene: TRBD1
j_gene: TRBJ1-1
v_gene: TRBV30
CDR3aa: CAWSVQTGTLEAFF
CDR3nt: TGTGCCTGGAGTGTTCAGACAGGGACCCTAGAAGCTTTCTTT